One and the same sample provided the 25 T cell receptor beta chains below, sequenced in a study of control samples from healthy donors and cancer patients. Sequencing used immunoSEQ multiplex PCR; TCRdb keeps in-frame clones, though not all of them. The repertoire holds approximately 170,000 clones, approximately 90% seen once, with about 0.64% in the top ten. The sample taken for sequencing was blood. The receptor set was obtained from a woman aged 25 to 39 in good health.

The chain recombines TRBV28 with TRBJ2-5; the D gene is possibly TRBD2 (5 bases). The CDR3 loop spans 17 amino acids. The ends were cut back, 5 bases at V and 2 bases at J, with 21 bases in the middle. Per germline, CDR1 MDHEN and CDR2 SYDVKM. The CDR3 loop reads CASSSHPGDWWQETQYF. The CDR3 nucleotides read TGTGCCAGCAGTAGCCACCCCGGGGATTGGTGGCAAGAGACCCAGTACTTC. The full variable domain, its missing parts supplied by reference TRBV28 and TRBJ2-5, is DVKVTQSSRYLVKRTGEKVFLECVQDMDHENMFWYRQDPGLGLRLIYFSYDVKMKEKGDIPEGYSVSREKKERFSLILESASTNQTSMYLCASSSHPGDWWQETQYFGPGTRLLVL.

The chain uses TRBV19 and TRBJ2-2; 9 bases agree with TRBD2. The CDR3 is 17 amino acids. CDR1 is LNHDA and CDR2 is SQIVND in the germline V gene (reference sequence). The V gene end was trimmed by 3 bases and the J gene end by 7 bases; junction bases not matched to a gene: 12. The DNA for the CDR3 is TGTGCCAGTAGTATCCGTAGGGCGGGAGGGCCCCACGGGGAGCTGTTTTTT. As protein: CASSIRRAGGPHGELFF.

The J gene is TRBJ2-2, the V gene TRBV9; 8 bases line up with TRBD2. V lost 0 bases and J lost 6; bases outside the gene matches: 10. The CDR3 is 17 amino acids. Germline V lookup: CDR1 SGDLS, CDR2 YYNGEE. CDR3: CASSVASSGWRAGELFF. CDR3 bases: TGTGCCAGCAGCGTAGCGTCTAGCGGGTGGAGGGCCGGGGAGCTGTTTTTT.

The V gene is TRBV6-5, the J gene TRBJ2-7; D not resolved. Germline V gives CDR1 MNHEY, CDR2 SVGAGI. There are 15 residues in the CDR3. Trimming took off 5 bases at V and 2 bases at J, with 16 bases between the two ends. CDR3 in amino acids: CASSPLGQHTYEQYF. In DNA form, the CDR3 reads TGTGCCAGCAGTCCCCTCGGGCAGCATACCTACGAGCAGTACTTC.

V usage is TRBV7-2 and J usage is TRBJ1-1, with no clear D. The V gene lost 2 bases and the J gene lost 1 base, with 14 bases spanning the gap. The CDR3 is 16 amino acids. CDR1 and CDR2 (germline): SGHTA, FQGNSA. The CDR3 coding sequence is TGTGCCAGCAGCTTAATTCTAGGCAGAGCGAACACTGAAGCTTTCTTT. It translates to CASSLILGRANTEAFF.

For this clone: Other DNA sequences in this sample translate to the same CDR3. The gene calls are TRBV30 and TRBJ2-5; D is undetermined. From germline, CDR1 is GTSNPN and CDR2 SVGIG (reference sequence). V shed 2 bases and J shed 5 bases, with 3 bases lying between them. The length of the CDR3 is 10 residues. This chain's CDR3 is CAWSRETQYF. CDR3 nucleotide sequence: TGTGCCTGGAGTAGGGAGACCCAGTACTTC. Drawing the rest from reference TRBV30 and TRBJ2-5, the complete variable domain is SQTIHQWPATLVQPVGSPLSLECTVEGTSNPNLYWYRQAAGRGLQLLFYSVGIGQISSEVPQNLSASRPQDRQFILSSKKLLLSDSGFYLCAWSRETQYFGPGTRLLVL.

The V call is TRBV6-5, the J call TRBJ2-3, with 11 bases matching TRBD2. After removal of 2 bases from V and 2 bases from J, the junction contained 3 bases not matched to a gene. CDR1 and CDR2 (germline): MNHEY, SVGAGI. The CDR3 totals 16 residues. This CDR3 is CASSYGTSGITDTQYF. The CDR3, as DNA: TGTGCCAGCAGTTACGGGACTAGCGGAATCACAGATACGCAGTATTTT.

The chain links TRBV7-8 to TRBJ2-7; weak D call: TRBD2 (5 bases). Germline V gene sequence: CDR1 SGHVS, CDR2 FQNEAQ. This CDR3 is built from 16 residues. V dropped 3 bases and J dropped 6 bases, with 21 bases sitting between them. The CDR3 bases are TGTGCCAGCAGCTTTGGCGACTATGAGGGTACGGGCGAGCAGTACTTC. Translated, it gives CASSFGDYEGTGEQYF.

The chain has TRBV28 and TRBJ2-3; 8 positions match TRBD2. CDR3 length: 16 amino acids. The germline V gene encodes CDR1 MDHEN and CDR2 SYDVKM. J was trimmed by 6 bases and V by 9 bases; bases with no gene match: 17. For the CDR3, the DNA is TGTGCCAGTCGAGGACTAGCCGCTCGCCAAGGGGATACGCAGTATTTT. Protein sequence: CASRGLAARQGDTQYF.

The chain carries TRBV6-8 and TRBJ2-3; TRBD2 matches 11 bases. The CDR3 length is 18 residues. Germline lookup yields CDR1 MNHGY and CDR2 SAAAGT. Losses at the gene ends were 6 bases for V and 4 bases for J; bases not matched to a gene: 15. The DNA of the CDR3 is TGTGCCAGCAGCCCGACCACTAGCGGGAGAGGGAGACCAGATACGCAGTATTTT. Amino acids: CASSPTTSGRGRPDTQYF.

The V gene is TRBV6-5, the J gene TRBJ2-7; no clear D gene. CDR3 length equals 13 residues. Trimming left V 6 bases short and J 6 bases short, with 15 bases between. Germline V CDR1 and CDR2: MNHEY, SVGAGI. The CDR3: CASSEAWTLEQYF. The CDR3 bases are TGTGCCAGCAGCGAGGCTTGGACCCTCGAGCAGTACTTC.

The chain couples TRBV5-3 to TRBJ1-6, with TRBD1 matching 9 bases. TRBV5-3 carries the ORF label, with uncertain function. The CDR3 sequence is 20 residues long. After removal of 0 bases from V and 0 bases from J, the junction contained 10 bases not matched to a gene. This chain's CDR3 is CARSLGGQGQGGSYNSPLHF. The CDR3 DNA reads as TGTGCCAGAAGCTTGGGGGGACAGGGTCAGGGCGGCTCCTATAATTCACCCCTCCACTTT.

The chain employs TRBV28 and TRBJ2-1; D remains ambiguous. The germline V gene has CDR1 MDHEN and CDR2 SYDVKM. The length of the CDR3 is 16 residues. With 5 bases removed from V and 2 bases from J, the gap between germline ends came to 16 bases. The CDR3 here is CASSPAGLEAYNEQFF. The CDR3, as DNA: TGTGCCAGCAGTCCCGCTGGCCTAGAGGCCTACAATGAGCAGTTCTTC.

The chain employs TRBV6-1 and TRBJ1-5; the D is unclear. The ends were cut back, 0 bases at V and 1 base at J, with 4 bases in the middle. This CDR3 is built from 14 residues. Germline values: CDR1 MNHNS, CDR2 SASEGT. As DNA, the CDR3 is TGTGCCAGCAGTGAAGCCGGGAGCAATCAGCCCCAGCATTTT. This gives the protein CASSEAGSNQPQHF.

This sequence joins TRBV6-1 and TRBJ1-4, with unresolved D. Trimming pared 2 bases from V and 4 bases from J, leaving 11 bases between. The CDR3 loop spans 15 amino acids. Germline V CDR1 and CDR2: MNHNS, SASEGT. CDR3 DNA: TGTGCCAGCAGTGAATGGAGTAGTAGTAATGAAAAACTGTTTTTT. The encoded protein is CASSEWSSSNEKLFF.

V and J are TRBV29-1 and TRBJ2-7, with TRBD1 as a possible D gene (5 bases). V was trimmed by 6 bases and J by 0 bases, leaving 9 bases between them. Germline V gene data show CDR1 as SQVTM and CDR2 as ANQGSEA. The CDR3 spans 12 residues. The CDR3 sequence is CSVETDSYEQYF. CDR3 bases: TGCAGCGTGGAGACAGACTCCTACGAGCAGTACTTC.

The V call is TRBV27, the J call TRBJ2-1; possibly TRBD1 for D (5 bases). Germline CDR1 reads MNHEY; CDR2 reads SMNVEV (reference sequence). V gave up 2 bases and J gave up 8 bases, with 10 bases separating them. The CDR3 is 13 amino acids. The CDR3 reads CASSLGARYEQFF. The CDR3 DNA follows: TGTGCCAGCAGTTTAGGGGCGAGGTATGAGCAGTTCTTC.

The rearrangement links TRBV5-1 to TRBJ1-3; 8 bases match TRBD1. After removal of 1 base from V and 4 bases from J, the junction contained 4 bases not matched to a gene. The V gene's germline CDR1 is SGHRS and CDR2 YFSETQ. The CDR3 runs to 15 residues. The CDR3 is CASSLLAGGGNTIYF. The CDR3 coding sequence is TGCGCCAGCAGCTTGTTGGCAGGGGGCGGAAACACCATATATTTT. Complete variable domain (other parts from reference TRBV5-1 and TRBJ1-3): KAGVTQTPRYLIKTRGQQVTLSCSPISGHRSVSWYQQTPGQGLQFLFEYFSETQRNKGNFPGRFSGRQFSNSRSEMNVSTLELGDSALYLCASSLLAGGGNTIYFGEGSWLTVV.

The chain recombines TRBV15 with TRBJ2-3; possible D gene TRBD1, 5 bases. The V end was cut by 7 bases, the J end by 3 bases, with 8 bases between. This CDR3 spans 12 amino acids. Germline V gene sequence: CDR1 LNHNV, CDR2 YYDKDF (reference sequence). CDR3 loop: CATTGSTDTQYF. The CDR3 DNA reads TGTGCCACCACAGGGTCGACAGATACGCAGTATTTT.

This clone has a count of ten or more. The chain carries TRBV6-5 and TRBJ1-3; 7 bases are a match to TRBD1. The V segment lost 5 bases and the J segment 2 bases; nucleotides outside the gene matches: 6. This CDR3 contains 15 residues. Per germline, CDR1 MNHEY and CDR2 SVGAGI. In nucleotides, the CDR3 is TGTGCCAGCAGTCGAACAGGGGAGGCTGGAAACACCATATATTTT. Its protein is CASSRTGEAGNTIYF.

The chain employs TRBV12-3 or TRBV12-4 and TRBJ1-2; the D gene is possibly TRBD1 (6 bases). V lost 5 bases to trimming and J lost 6 bases, with 10 bases between them. This CDR3 has 12 amino acids. This CDR3 reads CASSKNRDGYTF. The DNA for the CDR3 is TGTGCCAGCAGTAAAAACAGGGATGGCTACACCTTC.

This clone occurred once. V and J are TRBV11-3 and TRBJ2-4; maybe TRBD1 (5 bases). Germline V gene data show CDR1 as SGHNT and CDR2 as YENEEA. The CDR3 runs to 14 residues. V lost 5 bases, J lost 0 bases, and 8 bases lay in between. The CDR3 loop reads CASSARGAKNIQYF. CDR3 nucleotides: TGTGCCAGCAGCGCAAGGGGAGCCAAAAACATTCAGTACTTC.

This clone has just a few counts. The chain uses TRBV7-9 and TRBJ1-4; weak D call: TRBD1 (5 bases). V was cut by 4 bases and J by 1 base, with 13 bases left in between. This CDR3 contains 16 residues. The germline CDR1 and CDR2 sequences are SEHNR and FQNEAQ (reference sequence). CDR3 amino acids: CASSWPGTGTNEKLFF. CDR3 nucleotide sequence: TGTGCCAGCAGCTGGCCCGGGACGGGAACTAATGAAAAACTGTTTTTT. The full variable domain, rest sourced from reference TRBV7-9 and TRBJ1-4, is DTGVSQNPRHKITKRGQNVTFRCDPISEHNRLYWYRQTLGQGPEFLTYFQNEAQLEKSRLLSDRFSAERPKGSFSTLEIQRTEQGDSAMYLCASSWPGTGTNEKLFFGSGTQLSVL.

CDR3: CASSFTGGGSEKLFF. The DNA of the CDR3 is TGTGCCAGCAGTTTCACAGGGGGCGGGAGTGAAAAACTGTTTTTT. The rearrangement links TRBV6-5 to TRBJ1-4; TRBD1 matches 9 bases. V shed 4 bases, J shed 7 bases, and the junction held 7 bases outside the gene matches. Germline V gene lookup returns CDR1 MNHEY and CDR2 SVGAGI. This CDR3 comprises 15 residues.

J is TRBJ1-5 and V is TRBV7-2, with 9 bases that match TRBD1. V trimming: 3 bases; J trimming: 3 bases; junction bases outside the gene matches: 6. Germline CDR1 SGHTA, CDR2 FQGNSA. The CDR3 loop spans 16 amino acids. CDR3 nucleotide sequence: TGTGCCAGCAGCTTTTTGGGGACAGGGCTCAATCAGCCCCAGCATTTT. Its protein product is CASSFLGTGLNQPQHF.